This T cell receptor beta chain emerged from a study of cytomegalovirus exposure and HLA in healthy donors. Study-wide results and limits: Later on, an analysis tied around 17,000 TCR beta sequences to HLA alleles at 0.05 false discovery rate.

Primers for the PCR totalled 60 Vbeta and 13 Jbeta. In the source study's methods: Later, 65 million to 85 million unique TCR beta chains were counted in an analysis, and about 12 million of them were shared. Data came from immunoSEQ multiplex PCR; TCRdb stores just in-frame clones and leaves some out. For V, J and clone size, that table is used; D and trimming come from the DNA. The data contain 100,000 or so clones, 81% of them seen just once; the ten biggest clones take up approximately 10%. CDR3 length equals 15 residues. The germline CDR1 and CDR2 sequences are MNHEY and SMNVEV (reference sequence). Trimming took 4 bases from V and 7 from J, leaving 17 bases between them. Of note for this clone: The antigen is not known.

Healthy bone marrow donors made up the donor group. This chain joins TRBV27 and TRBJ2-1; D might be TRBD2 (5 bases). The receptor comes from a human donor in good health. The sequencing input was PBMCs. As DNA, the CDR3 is TGTGCCAGCAGTTACGCGGGCTTCACGGGAAATGAGCAGTTCTTC. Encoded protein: CASSYAGFTGNEQFF.